A selection of T cell receptor delta chains follows, all from one sample in a study of gamma-delta T cells after stem cell transplantation. TCRdb reanalysed the RT-PCR reads with CATT. Among thousands of delta-chain clones, roughly 10% were seen once, and the ten largest hold over 10%. Material: gamma-delta T cells. These receptors were taken from a human donor. It is not recorded whose cells these are; they may come from a transplant donor. The CDR3 runs from the conserved cysteine through the conserved F or W. D genes are given only for firm matches. Clone size is not always given. Where it is, it says once, few, many or a class for expanded clones.

clone_size: .; d_call: TRDD3; v_call: TRDV2; j_call: TRDJ1; cdr3_nt: TGTGCCTGTGACACCGTGCTGGGGGATACTCTCGAGGGGTACACCGATAAACTCATCTTT; cdr3_aa: CACDTVLGDTLEGYTDKLIF
clone_size: medium-sized; d_call: .; v_call: TRDV2; j_call: TRDJ1; cdr3_nt: TGTGCCTGTGACACTCTGGCCACTGGGTTTACCGATAAACTCATCTTT; cdr3_aa: CACDTLATGFTDKLIF
clone_size: few; d_call: .; v_call: TRDV2; j_call: TRDJ1; cdr3_nt: TGTGCCTGTGACACGATCCCGGGTGGGGGGAGGAGCACCGATAAACTCATCTTT; cdr3_aa: CACDTIPGGGRSTDKLIF
clone_size: medium-sized; d_call: TRDD3; v_call: TRDV2; j_call: TRDJ3; cdr3_nt: TGTGCCTGTGACACTGGGGGATATGGAGACTGGGACACCCGACAGATGTTTTTC; cdr3_aa: CACDTGGYGDWDTRQMFF
clone_size: few; d_call: TRDD3; v_call: TRDV2; j_call: TRDJ1; cdr3_nt: TGTGCCTGTGATCAAGTGGGGGATACCGAGTACACCGATAAACTCATCTTT; cdr3_aa: CACDQVGDTEYTDKLIF
clone_size: few; d_call: TRDD3; v_call: TRDV3; j_call: TRDJ1; cdr3_nt: TGTGCTCGCTACGGCGAGGGATACGAGGCTAAACTCATCTTT; cdr3_aa: CARYGEGYEAKLIF
clone_size: few; d_call: TRDD3; v_call: TRDV2; j_call: TRDJ1; cdr3_nt: TGTGCCTGTGACGCGGTACTGGGGGAAATTCACACCGATAAACTCATCTTT; cdr3_aa: CACDAVLGEIHTDKLIF
clone_size: few; d_call: TRDD3; v_call: TRDV2; j_call: TRDJ3; cdr3_nt: TGTGCCTGTGACACGGTGGGGGATACGAAGCTCTCCTGGGACACCCGACAGATGTTTTTC; cdr3_aa: CACDTVGDTKLSWDTRQMFF
clone_size: few; d_call: TRDD3; v_call: TRDV2; j_call: TRDJ1; cdr3_nt: TGTGCCTGTGACACGCTGGGGGATTCCGATAAACTCATCTTT; cdr3_aa: CACDTLGDSDKLIF
clone_size: .; d_call: TRDD3; v_call: TRDV2; j_call: TRDJ1; cdr3_nt: TGTGCCTGTGACACCGTAAAAAAGGGGGATACGGGGGACACCGATAAACTCATCTTT; cdr3_aa: CACDTVKKGDTGDTDKLIF
clone_size: few; d_call: .; v_call: TRDV2; j_call: TRDJ3; cdr3_nt: TGTGCCTGTGACCAGGTACTCTCGTCCTGGGACACCCGACAGATGTTTTTC; cdr3_aa: CACDQVLSSWDTRQMFF
clone_size: large; d_call: TRDD3; v_call: TRDV2; j_call: TRDJ1; cdr3_nt: TGTGCCTGTGACACCGTGACTGGGGGACCCTATGAACGTACCGATAAACTCATCTTT; cdr3_aa: CACDTVTGGPYERTDKLIF
clone_size: .; d_call: TRDD3; v_call: TRDV1; j_call: TRDJ2; cdr3_nt: TGTGCTCTTGGGGAACGGGTGCCTACTGGGGGATACGAACGTCCTTTGACAGCACAACTCTTCTTT; cdr3_aa: CALGERVPTGGYERPLTAQLFF
clone_size: medium-sized; d_call: .; v_call: TRDV2; j_call: TRDJ3; cdr3_nt: TGTGCCTGTGACACCGTTCTGGGGTCCTGGGACACCCGACAGATGTTTTTC; cdr3_aa: CACDTVLGSWDTRQMFF
clone_size: few; d_call: .; v_call: TRDV2; j_call: TRDJ1; cdr3_nt: TGTGCCTGTGACAATTTCGAGTTGGGGGTCACGTACACCGATAAACTCATCTTT; cdr3_aa: CACDNFELGVTYTDKLIF
clone_size: .; d_call: .; v_call: TRDV2; j_call: TRDJ1; cdr3_nt: TGTGCCTGTGACACTTTGGGCCCTGGCCCCACTAAACTCATCTTT; cdr3_aa: CACDTLGPGPTKLIF
clone_size: medium-sized; d_call: TRDD3; v_call: TRDV2; j_call: TRDJ1; cdr3_nt: TGTGCCTGTGACATAGTCGGGGGATACTCCGATAAACTCATCTTT; cdr3_aa: CACDIVGGYSDKLIF
clone_size: once; d_call: TRDD3; v_call: TRDV2; j_call: TRDJ1; cdr3_nt: TGTGCCTGTGACACCGTGGTTCCAAACTGGGGGAACACCGATAAACTCATCTTT; cdr3_aa: CACDTVVPNWGNTDKLIF
clone_size: .; d_call: TRDD3; v_call: TRDV2; j_call: TRDJ1; cdr3_nt: TGTGCCTGTGATGCTATACTGGGGGATACGCCGTACACCGATAAACTCATCTTT; cdr3_aa: CACDAILGDTPYTDKLIF
clone_size: few; d_call: .; v_call: TRDV2; j_call: TRDJ3; cdr3_nt: TGTGCCTGTGACACCGCCGGGGGACCGAGCAGCTCCTGGGACACCCGACAGATGTTTTTC; cdr3_aa: CACDTAGGPSSSWDTRQMFF
clone_size: medium-sized; d_call: .; v_call: TRDV2; j_call: TRDJ1; cdr3_nt: TGTGCCTGTGATGCCGTACTGAAGAACGATAAACTCATCTTT; cdr3_aa: CACDAVLKNDKLIF
clone_size: medium-sized; d_call: TRDD3; v_call: TRDV2; j_call: TRDJ1; cdr3_nt: TGTGCCTGTGACACCCTCCTGAATCTTCCCGCTACTGGGGGATACACCGATAAACTCATCTTT; cdr3_aa: CACDTLLNLPATGGYTDKLIF
clone_size: few; d_call: TRDD3; v_call: TRDV2; j_call: TRDJ3; cdr3_nt: TGTGCCTGTGACACGAGGGGATACCCCAAACGCTCCTGGGACACCCGACAGATGTTTTTC; cdr3_aa: CACDTRGYPKRSWDTRQMFF
clone_size: .; d_call: TRDD3; v_call: TRDV1; j_call: TRDJ1; cdr3_nt: TGTGCTCTTGGCCACCCCCTCCCAATACCCATCGTACTGGGGGATACGAACGATAAACTCATCTTT; cdr3_aa: CALGHPLPIPIVLGDTNDKLIF
clone_size: medium-sized; d_call: .; v_call: TRDV2; j_call: TRDJ1; cdr3_nt: TGTGCCTGTGACACGATCTCCCTCACCGCGCCCAGGGGGACCGATAAACTCATCTTT; cdr3_aa: CACDTISLTAPRGTDKLIF
clone_size: few; d_call: .; v_call: TRDV2; j_call: TRDJ3; cdr3_nt: TGTGCCTGTGACACCGGGGATTTCAGCTCCTGGGACACCCGACAGATGTTTTTC; cdr3_aa: CACDTGDFSSWDTRQMFF
clone_size: medium-sized; d_call: TRDD3; v_call: TRDV2; j_call: TRDJ1; cdr3_nt: TGTGCCTGTGACACCCTACTGGGGGATACGAGCCGCGAACCCATCCCCGATAAACTCATCTTT; cdr3_aa: CACDTLLGDTSREPIPDKLIF
clone_size: few; d_call: TRDD3; v_call: TRDV2; j_call: TRDJ3; cdr3_nt: TGTGCCTGTGACACCGTGGGGGATACGGCCTGGGACACCCGACAGATGTTTTTC; cdr3_aa: CACDTVGDTAWDTRQMFF
clone_size: large; d_call: TRDD3; v_call: TRDV2; j_call: TRDJ1; cdr3_nt: TGTGCCTGTGACTCGATGGGGGATAAAGACACCGATAAACTCATCTTT; cdr3_aa: CACDSMGDKDTDKLIF
clone_size: few; d_call: TRDD3; v_call: TRDV2; j_call: TRDJ1; cdr3_nt: TGTGCCTGTGACAAACTACTGGGGGATTTTTTTAATTGTGAACTCATCTTT; cdr3_aa: CACDKLLGDFFNCELIF
clone_size: .; d_call: .; v_call: TRDV2; j_call: TRDJ1; cdr3_nt: TGTGCCTGTGACACCGGGGCCCGGGTCCCCGATAAACTCATCTTT; cdr3_aa: CACDTGARVPDKLIF
clone_size: few; d_call: .; v_call: TRDV2; j_call: TRDJ1; cdr3_nt: TGTGCCTGTGACACCGCGGGGACGACCGAGGATAGACTCATCTTT; cdr3_aa: CACDTAGTTEDRLIF
clone_size: few; d_call: TRDD3; v_call: TRDV2; j_call: TRDJ1; cdr3_nt: TGTGCCTGTGACACCGTAGGTCCGGGGGATACCGATAAACTCATCTTT; cdr3_aa: CACDTVGPGDTDKLIF
clone_size: few; d_call: .; v_call: TRDV2; j_call: TRDJ1; cdr3_nt: TGTGCCTGTGACACCGGGGCTGGGAAACTCATCTTT; cdr3_aa: CACDTGAGKLIF
clone_size: .; d_call: TRDD3; v_call: TRDV2; j_call: TRDJ1; cdr3_nt: TGTGCCTGTGACACTGGGGGATTTTCTACCGATAAACTCATCTTT; cdr3_aa: CACDTGGFSTDKLIF
clone_size: .; d_call: .; v_call: TRDV2; j_call: TRDJ1; cdr3_nt: TGTGCCTGTGACCCAGTACTGGGTCAAACAATTAACTCGTACACCGATAAACTCATCTTT; cdr3_aa: CACDPVLGQTINSYTDKLIF
clone_size: large; d_call: TRDD3; v_call: TRDV2; j_call: TRDJ1; cdr3_nt: TGTGCCTGTGACACGCTGGGGGATAAGAACGACGATAAACTCATCTTT; cdr3_aa: CACDTLGDKNDDKLIF
clone_size: few; d_call: TRDD3; v_call: TRDV2; j_call: TRDJ1; cdr3_nt: TGTGCCTGTGACACCTTGCTGGGGGACACCGATAAACTCATCTTT; cdr3_aa: CACDTLLGDTDKLIF
clone_size: .; d_call: .; v_call: TRDV2; j_call: TRDJ1; cdr3_nt: TGTGCCTGTGACCGGCTTAGCCTAAACACCGATAAACTCATCTTT; cdr3_aa: CACDRLSLNTDKLIF
clone_size: .; d_call: TRDD3; v_call: TRDV2; j_call: TRDJ1; cdr3_nt: TGTGCCTGTGACCCAGTACTGGGGGATACGCGACTCACCGATAAACTCATCTTT; cdr3_aa: CACDPVLGDTRLTDKLIF
clone_size: few; d_call: TRDD3; v_call: TRDV2; j_call: TRDJ1; cdr3_nt: TGTGCCTGTGACAGCTTACTGGGGGATCCTCCGTACACCGATAAACTCATCTTT; cdr3_aa: CACDSLLGDPPYTDKLIF
clone_size: few; d_call: TRDD3; v_call: TRDV2; j_call: TRDJ1; cdr3_nt: TGTGCCTGTGGCTCCGTCGTACTGGGGGATAACGATAAACTCATCTTT; cdr3_aa: CACGSVVLGDNDKLIF
clone_size: .; d_call: TRDD3; v_call: TRDV2; j_call: TRDJ1; cdr3_nt: TGTGCCTGTGACGGCCTTCCTCTTACTGGGGGATACGCGGAACTCATCTTT; cdr3_aa: CACDGLPLTGGYAELIF
clone_size: medium-sized; d_call: TRDD3; v_call: TRDV2; j_call: TRDJ1; cdr3_nt: TGTGCCTGTGACCTTACTGGGGGATACGAGGATAAACTCATCTTT; cdr3_aa: CACDLTGGYEDKLIF
clone_size: medium-sized; d_call: TRDD3; v_call: TRDV2; j_call: TRDJ1; cdr3_nt: TGTGCCTGTGACACGATCGGGGGATCTAACCCCGTCCCCGATAAACTCATCTTT; cdr3_aa: CACDTIGGSNPVPDKLIF
clone_size: .; d_call: .; v_call: TRDV2; j_call: TRDJ3; cdr3_nt: TGTGCCTGTGACACCGCGGCCTTGACTGTGGGGCCCGTAAGTTCCTGGGCCACCCGACAGATGTTTTTC; cdr3_aa: CACDTAALTVGPVSSWATRQMFF
clone_size: .; d_call: TRDD3; v_call: TRDV3; j_call: TRDJ1; cdr3_nt: TGTGCCTGTCAGGCTACAATCGGGGGGATTGGACGCGACACCGATAAACTCATCTTT; cdr3_aa: CACQATIGGIGRDTDKLIF
clone_size: .; d_call: TRDD3; v_call: TRDV2; j_call: TRDJ1; cdr3_nt: TGTGCCTGCGACACCCTACTGGGGGATACGAGCCGCGAACCCATCCCCGATAAACTCATCTTT; cdr3_aa: CACDTLLGDTSREPIPDKLIF
clone_size: few; d_call: .; v_call: TRDV1; j_call: TRDJ1; cdr3_nt: TGTGCTCTTGGGTCTCTATTGGGGACACTTAATAAACTCATCTTT; cdr3_aa: CALGSLLGTLNKLIF
clone_size: .; d_call: TRDD3; v_call: TRDV2; j_call: TRDJ1; cdr3_nt: TGTGCCTGTGACACGGGGATATCCACCGATAAACTCATCTTT; cdr3_aa: CACDTGISTDKLIF
clone_size: few; d_call: .; v_call: TRDV2; j_call: TRDJ3; cdr3_nt: TGTGCCTGTGACACAGGCCCTAGCTCCTGGGACACCCGACAGATGTTTTTC; cdr3_aa: CACDTGPSSWDTRQMFF
clone_size: .; d_call: TRDD3; v_call: TRDV2; j_call: TRDJ1; cdr3_nt: TGTGCCTGTGACTCCCTACTGGGGGATGCATACACCGATAAACTCATCTTT; cdr3_aa: CACDSLLGDAYTDKLIF
clone_size: few; d_call: .; v_call: TRDV2; j_call: TRDJ1; cdr3_nt: TGTGCCTGTGCCCCCCTACTTTCCGACACGCATACCGATAAACCCATCTTT; cdr3_aa: CACAPLLSDTHTDKPIF
clone_size: .; d_call: TRDD3; v_call: TRDV2; j_call: TRDJ3; cdr3_nt: TGTGCCTGTGACACCCCAGTACTGGGGGACGTGAGCTCCTGGGACACCCGGCAGATGTTTTTC; cdr3_aa: CACDTPVLGDVSSWDTRQMFF
clone_size: .; d_call: .; v_call: TRDV2; j_call: TRDJ1; cdr3_nt: TGTGCCTGTGACAGGCTGGGAGAGTACACCGATAAACTCATCTTT; cdr3_aa: CACDRLGEYTDKLIF
clone_size: few; d_call: TRDD3; v_call: TRDV2; j_call: TRDJ1; cdr3_nt: TGTGCCTGTGACTCCGTGGGGAATGTGGGGGATAAGAGGGATAAACTCATCTTT; cdr3_aa: CACDSVGNVGDKRDKLIF
clone_size: few; d_call: TRDD3; v_call: TRDV2; j_call: TRDJ2; cdr3_nt: TGTGCCTGTGACACTGGGGGATCCTCTTTGACAGCACAACTCTTCTTT; cdr3_aa: CACDTGGSSLTAQLFF
clone_size: medium-sized; d_call: TRDD3; v_call: TRDV2; j_call: TRDJ3; cdr3_nt: TGTGCCTGTGACTCCGCTTCTGGGGGATACGCGATCTCCTGGGACACCCGACAGATGTTTTTC; cdr3_aa: CACDSASGGYAISWDTRQMFF